The sequence of this T cell receptor (beta chain) was determined in a study of blood T cell repertoires in COVID-19 (dated by TCRdb to the early 2020s). For the wider study: Collaborator samples came from the United States, Italy and Spain and covered acute and convalescent phases of COVID-19. The prospective study material was composed of cDNA or gDNA derived from T cells, B-cell-depleted T cells, or PBMCs. Where HLA class I and class II types were available, the types were taken from metadata supplied by the sample provider, not from assay-based typing. The dataset comprised deeply sampled blood TCRbeta repertoires from subjects exposed to, actively infected with, or recovered from COVID-19. A de-identified subject ID, COVID-19 status, age in years and sex were almost always included in the sample metadata. The repertoires were made available in a free public database intended to serve as a resource for research on the immune response to SARS-CoV-2. Samples came from the ongoing ImmuneRACE study (first 160 participants) plus 1,254 subjects from 6 global collaborators. General study outcomes and caveats: The quantity of clinical and demographic metadata differed by source and by participant and was supplied without curation.

Collaborating institutions collected whole blood in K2EDTA tubes following their own protocols. For TCRbeta analysis, collaborator samples were shipped as frozen whole blood, as isolated PBMCs, or as DNA extracted from either sample type. The immunoSEQ Assay, a bias-controlled multiplex PCR, was used to amplify TCRbeta CDR3 regions from genomic DNA. As for the authors' bioinformatics: The number of nucleated cells in each sample was estimated by amplification of reference gene primers within the assay. To quantify the absolute abundance of each unique TCRbeta CDR3 rearrangement, sequence reads were collapsed and filtered. Productive Simpson clonality was computed per sample as the square root of Simpson's diversity index over productive rearrangements. TCRdb took over this immuneACCESS table, retaining in-frame rearrangements with V and J assigned. Such tables are incomplete; in checked studies, under half of the missing clones stem from an unresolved V gene, and the remainder is unexplained. The DNA gave D and trimming, while V, J and clone size come from that table. The sample table contains 90,000 to 110,000 clones; only one count was recorded for around 80% of them. The ten largest clones represent less than 5% of the sample.

Spanning cysteine to phenylalanine, the CDR3 consists of 12 amino acids. Of the read, only the CDR3 DNA is kept; its 36 bases are in frame from base 1. Trimming costs V 1 base and J 4 bases, and their ends lie 5 bases apart. The germline V gene gives CDR1 as SGHVS and CDR2 as FQNEAQ. Only one count was recorded for this clone. No antigen is known for it. Per-base qualities were not stored, and no clone one base away is much larger. The receptor chain draws on TRBV7-8 and TRBJ2-7, with the D segment identity uncertain. The sample was peripheral blood. The clonotype comes from a human donor in a cohort sampled during active or convalescent COVID-19. The nucleotides are TGTGCCAGCAGCTTAGTCCGGTACGAGCAGTACTTC. It codes for CASSLVRYEQYF.